This T cell receptor beta chain was recorded in a study of graft-versus-host responses after intestinal transplantation. Study overall: Among the recipients, transplants were multivisceral, liver-intestinal, or isolated intestinal. Findings and limits, study-wide: Early after transplant, HvG clones declined as circulating GvH clones peaked.

Method: immunoSEQ multiplex PCR; TCRdb's copy keeps in-frame clones and lacks some. The sample includes 88,000 or so clones, roughly 90% of them seen just once. Regarding this clone: What it recognizes is unknown.

Per germline, CDR1 SQVTM and CDR2 ANQGSEA. This CDR3 is built from 15 residues. V gave up 5 bases and J gave up 6 bases; unmatched junction bases: 11. The J gene is TRBJ2-1, the V gene TRBV29-1; 9 nucleotides align to TRBD2. This receptor was identified in a human donor who received an intestinal transplant. The specimen comprised unstimulated CD4+ T cells sorted from spleen or lymph node cells, sampled before intestinal transplant. CDR3 amino acids: CSVRKNSGGGNEQFF. As DNA, the CDR3 is TGCAGCGTTCGGAAAAATAGCGGGGGAGGCAATGAGCAGTTCTTC.